The present T cell receptor (beta chain) was sequenced within a study of T cell clusters in autoimmune cytopenias. Whole-study results and caveats: Primary autoimmune cytopenia patients appeared to lack physiological T cell clusters present in healthy donors.

About this clonotype itself: What it binds is not known.

The CDR3 extends over 16 amino acids. Germline CDR1 and CDR2: SEHNR and FQNEAQ (reference sequence). One tube held mixed TRB-A and TRB-B primer pools for touch-down PCR. TCRdb reprocessed the multiplex PCR reads, keeping one entry per CDR3 protein, no DNA. The sample table sets out roughly 5,200 distinct CDR3 sequences. TRB was amplified from approximately 250 ng of peripheral blood genomic DNA per sample. This same sample was also part of a study on T cell repertoires in aging, cancer and after chemotherapy. That paper states: The full dataset contained 8.5 million to 10 million TCR reads. No conclusions about immunological memory after chemotherapy can be drawn from the repertoire data.

This TCR was recovered from a human donor in good health. The chain combines TRBV7-9 with TRBJ2-7; no DNA is available, so the TRBD2 call from TCRdb remains unchecked. The sample taken for sequencing was peripheral blood. The CDR3 region is CASSLPPGLLSYEQYF.